This is a list of T cell receptor beta chains from one sample in a study of early T cells in non-severe SARS-CoV-2 infection. TCRdb redid the calling of the 5' RACE reads with MiXCR, one entry per CDR3 protein. This table has fewer than 85,000 distinct CDR3 sequences, 11% appearing once. The specimen comprised whole blood, sampled at baseline. The receptors were gathered from an adult who was a healthcare worker with PCR-confirmed SARS-CoV-2 infection or an uninfected control (not recorded which). The CDR3 runs from the conserved cysteine through the conserved F or W. The D gene is left open where the match is weak. Size is stated for part of the rows, as once, few or many counts, or as a class when the clone is expanded.

d_gene: NA
v_gene: TRBV29-1
len: 12
abundance: NA
j_gene: TRBJ1-2
CDR3nt: TGCAGCGTTGGCGGGAAAAACTATGGCTACACCTTC
CDR3aa: CSVGGKNYGYTF

d_gene: TRBD2
v_gene: TRBV12-3/TRBV12-4
len: 15
abundance: many
j_gene: TRBJ2-1
CDR3nt: TGTGCCAGCAGTCCTGGACTAGCGGGGGTTGGTGAGCAGTTCTTC
CDR3aa: CASSPGLAGVGEQFF

d_gene: TRBD1
v_gene: TRBV29-1
len: 13
abundance: NA
j_gene: TRBJ1-2
CDR3nt: TGCAGCGTTGAATCAACAGGGGGAGTTGGCTACACCTTC
CDR3aa: CSVESTGGVGYTF

d_gene: TRBD2
v_gene: TRBV20-1
len: 13
abundance: few
j_gene: TRBJ2-3
CDR3nt: TGCAGTGTGTCGCGGGGGGCACCAGATACGCAGTATTTT
CDR3aa: CSVSRGAPDTQYF

d_gene: NA
v_gene: TRBV21-1
len: 17
abundance: many
j_gene: TRBJ2-1
CDR3nt: TGTGCCAGCAGCAAAGAGACAGGGAGAGGACTTTTTACCCGGCAGTTCTTC
CDR3aa: CASSKETGRGLFTRQFF

d_gene: NA
v_gene: TRBV6-6
len: 13
abundance: NA
j_gene: TRBJ1-1
CDR3nt: TGTGCCAGCAGTTACGCAGGCGCCCCTGAAGCTTTCTTT
CDR3aa: CASSYAGAPEAFF

d_gene: TRBD2
v_gene: TRBV5-4
len: 13
abundance: NA
j_gene: TRBJ2-1
CDR3nt: TGTGCCAGCAGCTTTCTGGGGGAGGGTGAGCAGTTCTTC
CDR3aa: CASSFLGEGEQFF

d_gene: NA
v_gene: TRBV20-1
len: 14
abundance: NA
j_gene: TRBJ2-3
CDR3nt: TGCAGTGCTAGAGGAGGGGGGCGTGGAGATACGCAGTATTTT
CDR3aa: CSARGGGRGDTQYF

d_gene: NA
v_gene: TRBV7-3
len: 14
abundance: few
j_gene: TRBJ2-2
CDR3nt: TGTGCCAGCAGCTCCGGGCATTTGGGCGGGGAGCTGTTTTTT
CDR3aa: CASSSGHLGGELFF

d_gene: NA
v_gene: TRBV12-3/TRBV12-4
len: 14
abundance: many
j_gene: TRBJ2-3
CDR3nt: TGTGCCAGCAATAAATACAGCCGCACAGATACGCAGTATTTT
CDR3aa: CASNKYSRTDTQYF

d_gene: TRBD1
v_gene: TRBV9
len: 15
abundance: NA
j_gene: TRBJ2-7
CDR3nt: TGTGCCAGCAGCGCCCTCGGTACAGGGGGCTACGAGCAGTACTTC
CDR3aa: CASSALGTGGYEQYF

d_gene: TRBD1
v_gene: TRBV18
len: 14
abundance: few
j_gene: TRBJ1-6
CDR3nt: TGTGCCAACTCATCTGGACAGGGGGATTCACCCCTCCACTTT
CDR3aa: CANSSGQGDSPLHF

d_gene: NA
v_gene: TRBV5-1
len: 16
abundance: few
j_gene: TRBJ2-3
CDR3nt: TGCGCCAGCAGCTTGGTGCACAGTTCTGAGACAGATACGCAGTATTTT
CDR3aa: CASSLVHSSETDTQYF

d_gene: TRBD2
v_gene: TRBV7-6
len: 15
abundance: many
j_gene: TRBJ2-1
CDR3nt: TGTGCCAGCAGCTTGCTAGCGGGGTCCTACAATGAGCAGTTCTTC
CDR3aa: CASSLLAGSYNEQFF

d_gene: NA
v_gene: TRBV7-2
len: 13
abundance: few
j_gene: TRBJ2-7
CDR3nt: TGTGCCAGCAGCTTGGTGACAGATTACGAGCAGTACTTC
CDR3aa: CASSLVTDYEQYF

d_gene: NA
v_gene: TRBV29-1
len: 12
abundance: few
j_gene: TRBJ2-3
CDR3nt: TGCAGCGTTGATTATTCGGCAGATACGCAGTATTTT
CDR3aa: CSVDYSADTQYF

d_gene: NA
v_gene: TRBV7-2
len: 12
abundance: NA
j_gene: TRBJ2-4
CDR3nt: TGTGCCAGCGGGTCTGAGCCTAACATTCAGTACTTC
CDR3aa: CASGSEPNIQYF

d_gene: NA
v_gene: TRBV6-1
len: 14
abundance: few
j_gene: TRBJ2-5
CDR3nt: TGTGCCAGCAGGCTCCAACACAGAGGAGAGACCCAGTACTTC
CDR3aa: CASRLQHRGETQYF

d_gene: NA
v_gene: TRBV28
len: 14
abundance: NA
j_gene: TRBJ2-5
CDR3nt: TGTGCCAGCAGCCCGGGGGCTGGACAAGAGACCCAGTACTTC
CDR3aa: CASSPGAGQETQYF

d_gene: NA
v_gene: TRBV20-1
len: 14
abundance: few
j_gene: TRBJ1-2
CDR3nt: TGCAGTGCTAGAGATCTTAACACGAACTATGGCTACACCTTC
CDR3aa: CSARDLNTNYGYTF

d_gene: NA
v_gene: TRBV29-1
len: 12
abundance: many
j_gene: TRBJ1-1
CDR3nt: TGCAGCGTCCAACCGGGGGGGATAGAAGCTTTCTTT
CDR3aa: CSVQPGGIEAFF

d_gene: TRBD2
v_gene: TRBV20-1
len: 15
abundance: few
j_gene: TRBJ2-1
CDR3nt: TGCAGTTCCCTGTCCGGCGGGGGGGCCGACGTTGAGCAGTTCTTC
CDR3aa: CSSLSGGGADVEQFF

d_gene: NA
v_gene: TRBV30
len: 12
abundance: NA
j_gene: TRBJ2-3
CDR3nt: TGTGCCTGGAGTCAACAGGGAAATACGCAGTATTTT
CDR3aa: CAWSQQGNTQYF

d_gene: TRBD2
v_gene: TRBV12-3/TRBV12-4
len: 17
abundance: NA
j_gene: TRBJ2-5
CDR3nt: TGTGCCAGCAGTTTTGGGAGACTAGCGGGGGGACGGGAGACCCAGTACTTC
CDR3aa: CASSFGRLAGGRETQYF